These T cell receptor beta chains were read from a single sample in a study of blood T cell repertoires in COVID-19. The protocol was immunoSEQ multiplex PCR, while the TCRdb copy is restricted to in-frame clones and leaves out a portion. The sample has some 270,000 clones, roughly 89% seen once. The sample consisted of peripheral blood. These receptors all come from a man in his fifties with acute or convalescent COVID-19. CDR3s include the opening cysteine and the closing phenylalanine or tryptophan. D genes are given only for firm matches. The size entry is marked missing in some rows and otherwise reads once, few, many or a size class.

clone size	V gene	J gene	D gene	CDR3 DNA	CDR3 protein
.	TRBV2	TRBJ2-1	.	TGTGCCAGCAGCCCGGGGCTAGCGATGTACAATGAGCAGTTCTTC	CASSPGLAMYNEQFF
.	TRBV19	TRBJ2-3	TRBD1	TGTGCCAGTAGCGTCACAGGGGGCGGGATTCGGTATTTT	CASSVTGGGIRYF
.	TRBV27	TRBJ1-6	.	TGTGCCAGCGCGTGGCAGGGTGACAATTCACCCCTCCACTTT	CASAWQGDNSPLHF
.	TRBV2	TRBJ1-5	.	TGTGCCAGCGAGGCTTTCGAAGCGGGGCCCCAGCATTTT	CASEAFEAGPQHF
.	TRBV30	TRBJ2-7	.	TGTGCCTGGAGTCAGGTTAGTTACGAGCAGTACTTC	CAWSQVSYEQYF
.	TRBV28	TRBJ1-2	.	TGTGCCAGCACTACTACCCACGACAGCTATGGCTACACCTTC	CASTTTHDSYGYTF
.	TRBV29-1	TRBJ2-5	TRBD1	TGCAGCGCTGGGACAGGAGGCCAAGAGACCCAGTACTTC	CSAGTGGQETQYF
.	TRBV19	TRBJ1-5	TRBD1	TGTGCCAGTATCGAGACAGGGTTTAGCAATCAGCCCCAGCATTTT	CASIETGFSNQPQHF
.	TRBV7-9	TRBJ2-7	TRBD2	TGTGCCAGCAGCTTAGTTTCCGGGGGGGACGAGCAGTACTTC	CASSLVSGGDEQYF
.	TRBV5-4	TRBJ1-1	TRBD1	TGTGCCAGCAGCGAACGGGACAGCCTTCCTGAAGCTTTCTTT	CASSERDSLPEAFF
.	TRBV11-3	TRBJ1-1	.	TGTGCCAGCAGCCCGAACCAGGGGAACACTGAAGCTTTCTTT	CASSPNQGNTEAFF
.	TRBV2	TRBJ2-6	TRBD1	TGTGCCAGCGGGGACAGGGGCACTGGGGCCAACGTCCTGACTTTC	CASGDRGTGANVLTF
once	TRBV5-4	TRBJ1-2	.	TGTGCCAGCAGCTTAAGCAGTGCGGGCTATGGCTACACCTTC	CASSLSSAGYGYTF
.	TRBV3-1/TRBV3-2	TRBJ2-2	TRBD1	TGTGCCAGCAGCCAGACAGGGGCCCGGGAGCTGTTTTTT	CASSQTGARELFF
.	TRBV3-1/TRBV3-2	TRBJ2-3	TRBD2	TGTGCCAGCAGCCAAGGGGGACTAGCGGGGCACGGGCAGTATTTT	CASSQGGLAGHGQYF
.	TRBV7-2	TRBJ2-5	TRBD2	TGTGCCAGCAGCTTAGAGTACGGGGGGGTTCAAGAGACCCAGTACTTC	CASSLEYGGVQETQYF
.	TRBV5-5	TRBJ1-2	.	TGTGCCAGCAGCCGTTGGGAGGGAAGCTATGGCTACACCTTC	CASSRWEGSYGYTF
.	TRBV19	TRBJ2-7	TRBD1	TGTGCCAGTAGTATAGGGGGGACAGGGGCACTGTACTTC	CASSIGGTGALYF
.	TRBV9	TRBJ1-5	TRBD1	TGTGCCAGCAGCGTAGTCCCCCCGGACAGGGGGTCCTGTCAGCCCCAGCATTTT	CASSVVPPDRGSCQPQHF
.	TRBV12-5	TRBJ2-7	TRBD1	TGTGCTAGTGGTTTGCCACCGGGGACAGGGTACGAGCAGTACTTC	CASGLPPGTGYEQYF
.	TRBV5-1	TRBJ2-2	TRBD2	TGCGCCAGCAGCTTTGAGCGGGGGGGCGACACCGGGGAGCTGTTTTTT	CASSFERGGDTGELFF
.	TRBV6-5	TRBJ2-2	.	TGTGCCAGCAGTTACTCGGGCAGAACGAACACCGGGGAGCTGTTTTTT	CASSYSGRTNTGELFF
once	TRBV5-6	TRBJ1-6	.	TGTGCCAGCAGCTTGGGACAGCTGGGGAATTCACCCCTCCACTTT	CASSLGQLGNSPLHF
.	TRBV29-1	TRBJ1-6	.	TGCAGCGTTACGTGGGGGGATAATTCACCCCTCCACTTT	CSVTWGDNSPLHF
.	TRBV14	TRBJ2-2	.	TGTGCCAGCAGCCTAGGGACACCGAGCACCGGGGAGCTGTTTTTT	CASSLGTPSTGELFF
once	TRBV5-1	TRBJ1-3	.	TGCGCCAGCAGTTCCGACAGCCGCTCTGGAAACACCATATATTTT	CASSSDSRSGNTIYF
.	TRBV12-3/TRBV12-4	TRBJ1-2	.	TGTGCCAGCAGCCAAGGGAGTTTCTATGGCTACACCTTC	CASSQGSFYGYTF
.	TRBV3-1/TRBV3-2	TRBJ1-6	.	TGTGCCAGCAGCCAAGAGGGGGAGGGGCGATCACCCCTCCACTTT	CASSQEGEGRSPLHF
.	TRBV12-3/TRBV12-4	TRBJ1-2	.	TGTGCCAGCAGCCCTACAGGCACCCATGGCTACACCTTC	CASSPTGTHGYTF
.	TRBV12-3/TRBV12-4	TRBJ1-1	.	TGTGCCAGCCTCCCGGGGGGACAAGAAGCTTTCTTT	CASLPGGQEAFF
.	TRBV5-4	TRBJ1-6	.	TGTGCCAGCAGCTTTGACAGGTCTAATTCACCCCTCCACTTT	CASSFDRSNSPLHF
.	TRBV7-2	TRBJ1-5	TRBD1	TGTGCCAGCAGCGCAACAGGGGGGCGGGGTCAGCCCCAGCATTTT	CASSATGGRGQPQHF
.	TRBV11-2	TRBJ2-1	.	TGTGCCAGCAGCCGTTCAGGGATAAACTACAATGAGCAGTTCTTC	CASSRSGINYNEQFF
.	TRBV7-9	TRBJ1-2	.	TGTGCCAGCAGCTTCGGCGGGGACGGCTACACCTTC	CASSFGGDGYTF
.	TRBV18	TRBJ2-3	.	TGTGCCAGCTCACCATTCACCCTGCCGGGCACAGATACGCAGTATTTT	CASSPFTLPGTDTQYF
once	TRBV4-2	TRBJ2-1	.	TGTGCCAGCAGCCAAGTCGACGGCGGGGGCCTCTACAATGAGCAGTTCTTC	CASSQVDGGGLYNEQFF
.	TRBV12-3/TRBV12-4	TRBJ2-3	TRBD2	TGTGCCAGCACTAGCGGAAGCACAGATACGCAGTATTTT	CASTSGSTDTQYF
once	TRBV7-2	TRBJ1-6	.	TGTGCCAGCAGCCTAGACCCCACGGGCTCCTATAATTCACCCCTCCACTTT	CASSLDPTGSYNSPLHF
.	TRBV7-9	TRBJ2-7	.	TGTGCCAGCAGCTTCCTAAACTACGAGCAGTACTTC	CASSFLNYEQYF
.	TRBV5-1	TRBJ1-1	TRBD1	TGCGCCAGCAGCCGAGGGGGCGCCCCTGAAGCTTTCTTT	CASSRGGAPEAFF
.	TRBV12-5	TRBJ2-4	.	TGTGCTAGTGGTCCCGGGCAGGGGACAAACATTCAGTACTTC	CASGPGQGTNIQYF
.	TRBV19	TRBJ1-5	TRBD1	TGTGCCAGTAGCAATCCCAGGGGGCGGGTTTTCAATCAGCCCCAGCATTTT	CASSNPRGRVFNQPQHF
.	TRBV7-9	TRBJ1-1	TRBD1	TGTGCCAGCAGCGCCATAGCAACCACAGGGGGCACTGAAGCTTTCTTT	CASSAIATTGGTEAFF
.	TRBV30	TRBJ2-7	.	TGTGCCTGGAGCCGACTGTGGTACGAGCAGTACTTC	CAWSRLWYEQYF
.	TRBV5-4	TRBJ1-1	.	TGTGCCAGCATCCTGGAGAGGGAAGCTTTCTTT	CASILEREAFF
.	TRBV25-1	TRBJ1-5	TRBD1	TGTGCCAGCAGTGAATCTATGGCAGGGGGCCAGCCCCAGCATTTT	CASSESMAGGQPQHF
.	TRBV9	TRBJ1-6	TRBD1	TGTGCCAGCAGCGCCGGGACAGACCGCTCCTATAATTCACCCCTCCACTTT	CASSAGTDRSYNSPLHF
.	TRBV11-2	TRBJ1-2	TRBD1	TGTGCCAGCAGCGTTAGCCGGGACAGGGTGGATGGCTACACCTTC	CASSVSRDRVDGYTF